What follows is one T cell receptor beta chain and its context. Its antigen remains unidentified. Base quality data are lacking; no much larger clone is found one base away. Because repertoires were sampled repeatedly during chemoradiotherapy, clonal expansion in the tumor microenvironment could be followed. This sample is part of a study of chemoradiotherapy in HPV16-positive cancers (dated by TCRdb to about 2022). About the study as a whole: Using functional T-cell assays on cells from a couple of HPV16-positive patients, the researchers defined candidate HPV-specific T-cell clones and common TCR motifs. The study asked whether T-cell immunity against the HPV oncoproteins E6 and E7 changes during chemoradiotherapy and whether it affects survival. The candidate HPV-specific TCRs and motifs were subsequently tracked in TCR repertoires obtained from roughly 78 patients with HPV-related cancers.

To prepare the library, the immunoSEQ multiplex PCR assay was applied. TCRdb mirrors the immuneACCESS table, restricted to in-frame sequences. Some clones are absent from its copies; in checked studies, under half trace to an unresolved V gene, and the reason for the others is unknown. The sample table contains fewer than 20,000 clones; only one count was recorded for about nine tenths of them. Jointly, the top ten make up less than 2.5% of the sample. Study-wide conclusions, independent of this receptor: Expansion of candidate HPV-specific clones and E7-related TCR motifs was observed in the tumor microenvironment during treatment, whereas no such expansion was observed for non-HPV-specific T cells. The survival association was reported for HPV16-positive patients, and the functional definition of HPV-specific T cells was derived from only a couple of HPV16-positive patients. Among HPV16-positive patients, expansion of HPV-responsive T cells during chemoradiotherapy was associated with better recurrence-free survival.

CDR1 and CDR2 (LNHDA, SQIVND) derive from the germline V gene (reference sequence). The CDR3 contains 14 residues, cysteine and phenylalanine counted. The retained sequence is limited to the CDR3, 42 bases, with the frame set at the first base. V is pruned by 5 bases and J by 2 bases, leaving 5 bases of the junction without a gene match. The sequencing used blood, collected from a patient who underwent chemoradiotherapy. The rearranged chain carries TRBV19 and TRBJ1-2, with 7 central nucleotides matching TRBD1. The sequence was collected from a human donor with HPV-associated anogenital cancer. The nucleotide sequence reads as follows: TGTGCCAGTAGTGCCCAGGGGGTGAACTATGGCTACACCTTC. Its translation is CASSAQGVNYGYTF. When the CDR3 is completed using the reference TRBV19 and TRBJ1-2 genes on either side, the full variable domain is DGGITQSPKYLFRKEGQNVTLSCEQNLNHDAMYWYRQDPGQGLRLIYYSQIVNDFQKGDIAEGYSVSREKKESFPLTVTSAQKNPTAFYLCASSAQGVNYGYTFGSGTRLTVV.